This TCR beta chain was observed in a study of shared clonotypes between healthy human individuals. Overall study context: Sampling drew on donors who were a couple of women and three men aged 18 to 49. The study used three CD4 naive, three CD4 memory, two CD8 naive and one CD8 memory plate per donor.

Assay: immunoSEQ multiplex PCR; the TCRdb copy retains only in-frame clones and omits some. The sample lists approximately 1.5 million clones, about 98.5% occurring once. CDR1 is SQVTM and CDR2 is ANQGSEA in the germline V gene. V lost 4 bases to trimming and J lost 1 base, with 11 bases between them. The CDR3 sequence is 13 residues long. Study-wide findings and caveats: Investigators collected only blood, and repertoires in tissues likely differ.

With respect to this clone: The antigen is not known.

This chain joins TRBV29-1 and TRBJ2-7; D gene uncertain. Sequencing was done on a sample of naive CD4+ T cells sorted from blood. Subset given: CD45RA+ positively selected. This TCR came from a man younger than 45 in good health. The CDR3 coding sequence is TGCAGCGTTGTTCTCGCTACATCCTACGAGCAGTACTTC. This codes for CSVVLATSYEQYF.